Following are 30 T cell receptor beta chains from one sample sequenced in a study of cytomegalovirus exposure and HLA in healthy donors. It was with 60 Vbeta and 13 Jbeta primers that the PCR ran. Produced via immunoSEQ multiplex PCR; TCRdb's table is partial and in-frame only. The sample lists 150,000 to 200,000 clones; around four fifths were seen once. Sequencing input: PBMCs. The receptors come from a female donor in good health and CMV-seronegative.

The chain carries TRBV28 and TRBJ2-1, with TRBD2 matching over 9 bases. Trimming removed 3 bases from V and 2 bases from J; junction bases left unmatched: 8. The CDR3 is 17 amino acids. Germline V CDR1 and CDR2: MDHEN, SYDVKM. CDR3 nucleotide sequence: TGTGCCAGCAGTTTTTTGGTTAGCGGGAGCCCCTACAATGAGCAGTTCTTC. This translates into CASSFLVSGSPYNEQFF.

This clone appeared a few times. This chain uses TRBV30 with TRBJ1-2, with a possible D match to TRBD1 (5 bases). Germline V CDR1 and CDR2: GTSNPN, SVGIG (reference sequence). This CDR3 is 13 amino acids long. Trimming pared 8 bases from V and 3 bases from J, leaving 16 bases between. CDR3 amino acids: CAQLGQGYYGYTF. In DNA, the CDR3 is TGTGCCCAATTAGGCCAGGGATACTATGGCTACACCTTC.

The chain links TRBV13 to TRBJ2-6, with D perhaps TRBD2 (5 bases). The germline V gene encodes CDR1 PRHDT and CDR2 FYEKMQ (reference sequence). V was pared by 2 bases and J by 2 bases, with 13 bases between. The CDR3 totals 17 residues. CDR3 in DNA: TGTGCCAGCAGCTTAAGCGGCGCCTCTGCTGGGGCCAACGTCCTGACTTTC. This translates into CASSLSGASAGANVLTF.

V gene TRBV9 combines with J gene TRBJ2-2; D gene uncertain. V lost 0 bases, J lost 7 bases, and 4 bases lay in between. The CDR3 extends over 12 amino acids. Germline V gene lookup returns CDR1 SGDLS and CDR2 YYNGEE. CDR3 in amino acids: CASSVERGELFF. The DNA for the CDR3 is TGTGCCAGCAGCGTAGAGCGCGGGGAGCTGTTTTTT.

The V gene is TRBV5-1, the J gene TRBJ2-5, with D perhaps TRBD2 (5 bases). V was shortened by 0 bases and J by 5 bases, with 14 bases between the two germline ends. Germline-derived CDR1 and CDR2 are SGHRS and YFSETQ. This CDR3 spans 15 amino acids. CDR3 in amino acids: CASSLGTPRGETQYF. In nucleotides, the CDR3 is TGCGCCAGCAGCTTGGGGACCCCTCGAGGGGAGACCCAGTACTTC.

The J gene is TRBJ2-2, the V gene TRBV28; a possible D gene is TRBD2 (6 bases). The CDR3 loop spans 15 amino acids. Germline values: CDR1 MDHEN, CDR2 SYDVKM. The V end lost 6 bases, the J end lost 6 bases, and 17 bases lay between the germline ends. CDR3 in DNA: TGTGCCAGCAGAATTGACAAGCGGGTTCCCGGGGAGCTGTTTTTT. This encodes CASRIDKRVPGELFF.

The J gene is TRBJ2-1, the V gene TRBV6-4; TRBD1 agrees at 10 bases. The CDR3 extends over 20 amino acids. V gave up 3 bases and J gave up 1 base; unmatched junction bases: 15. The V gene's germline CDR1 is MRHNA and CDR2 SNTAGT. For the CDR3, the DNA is TGTGCCAGCAGTGAACCTGGGACAGGGGAGGTGGGATGGTCCTACAATGAGCAGTTCTTC. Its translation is CASSEPGTGEVGWSYNEQFF.

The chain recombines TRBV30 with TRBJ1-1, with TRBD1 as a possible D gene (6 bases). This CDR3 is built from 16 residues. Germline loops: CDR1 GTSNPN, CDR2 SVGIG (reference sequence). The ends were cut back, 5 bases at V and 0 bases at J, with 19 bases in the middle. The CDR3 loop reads CAWASGTTNMNTEAFF. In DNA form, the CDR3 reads TGTGCCTGGGCTTCCGGGACAACGAATATGAACACTGAAGCTTTCTTT.

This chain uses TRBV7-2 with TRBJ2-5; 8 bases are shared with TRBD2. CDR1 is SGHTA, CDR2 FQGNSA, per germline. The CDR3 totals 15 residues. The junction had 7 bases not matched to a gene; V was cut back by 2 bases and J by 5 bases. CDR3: CASSLLRPSGETQYF. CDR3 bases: TGTGCCAGCAGCTTACTTAGGCCTAGCGGGGAGACCCAGTACTTC.

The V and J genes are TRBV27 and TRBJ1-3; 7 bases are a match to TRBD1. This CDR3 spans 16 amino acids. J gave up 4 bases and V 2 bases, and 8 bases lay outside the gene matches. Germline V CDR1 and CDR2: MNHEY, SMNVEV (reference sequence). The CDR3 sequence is CASSLKGWDSGNTIYF. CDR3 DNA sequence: TGTGCCAGCAGTTTAAAAGGCTGGGACAGCGGAAACACCATATATTTT.

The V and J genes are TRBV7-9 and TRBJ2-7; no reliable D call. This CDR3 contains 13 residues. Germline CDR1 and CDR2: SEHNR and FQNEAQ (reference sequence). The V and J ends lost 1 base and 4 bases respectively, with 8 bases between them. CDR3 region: CASSLGDPYEQYF. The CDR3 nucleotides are TGTGCCAGCAGCTTAGGCGATCCTTACGAGCAGTACTTC.

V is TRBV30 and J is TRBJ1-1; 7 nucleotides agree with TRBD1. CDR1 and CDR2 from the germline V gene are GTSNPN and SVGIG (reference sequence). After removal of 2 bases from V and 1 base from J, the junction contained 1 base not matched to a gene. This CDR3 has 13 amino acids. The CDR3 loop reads CAWSRQGNTEAFF. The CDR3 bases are TGTGCCTGGAGTCGACAGGGGAACACTGAAGCTTTCTTT. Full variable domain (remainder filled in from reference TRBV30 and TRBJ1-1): SQTIHQWPATLVQPVGSPLSLECTVEGTSNPNLYWYRQAAGRGLQLLFYSVGIGQISSEVPQNLSASRPQDRQFILSSKKLLLSDSGFYLCAWSRQGNTEAFFGQGTRLTVV.

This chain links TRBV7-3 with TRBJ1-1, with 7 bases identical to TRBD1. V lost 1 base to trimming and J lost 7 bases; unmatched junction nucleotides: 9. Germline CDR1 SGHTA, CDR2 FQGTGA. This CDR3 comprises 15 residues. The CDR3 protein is CASSLRIQGESEAFF. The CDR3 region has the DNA TGTGCCAGCAGCTTAAGGATTCAGGGGGAGAGTGAAGCTTTCTTT.

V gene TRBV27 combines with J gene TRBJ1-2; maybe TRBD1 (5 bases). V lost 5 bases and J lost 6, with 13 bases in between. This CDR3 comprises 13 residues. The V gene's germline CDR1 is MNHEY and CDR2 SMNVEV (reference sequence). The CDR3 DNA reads TGTGCCAGCAGTCTAACGACAGATCATGGCTACACCTTC. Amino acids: CASSLTTDHGYTF.

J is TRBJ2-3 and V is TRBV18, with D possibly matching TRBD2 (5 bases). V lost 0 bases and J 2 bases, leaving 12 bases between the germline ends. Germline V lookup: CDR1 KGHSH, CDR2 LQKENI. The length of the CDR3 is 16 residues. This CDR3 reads CASSPPRSGVTDTQYF. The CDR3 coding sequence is TGTGCCAGCTCACCACCCAGATCCGGGGTCACAGATACGCAGTATTTT.

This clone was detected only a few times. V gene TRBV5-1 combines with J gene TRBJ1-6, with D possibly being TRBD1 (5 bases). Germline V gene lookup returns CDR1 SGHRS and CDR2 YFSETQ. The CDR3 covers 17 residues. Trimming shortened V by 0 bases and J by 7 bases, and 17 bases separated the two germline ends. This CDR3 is CASSLAGGGHQNSPLHF. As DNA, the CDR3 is TGCGCCAGCAGCTTGGCGGGGGGAGGGCACCAAAATTCACCCCTCCACTTT.

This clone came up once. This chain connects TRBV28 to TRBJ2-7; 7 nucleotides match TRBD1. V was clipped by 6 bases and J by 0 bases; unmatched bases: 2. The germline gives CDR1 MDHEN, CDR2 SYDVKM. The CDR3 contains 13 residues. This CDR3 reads CASRRQGSYEQYF. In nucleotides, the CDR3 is TGTGCCAGCAGGAGACAGGGCTCCTACGAGCAGTACTTC.

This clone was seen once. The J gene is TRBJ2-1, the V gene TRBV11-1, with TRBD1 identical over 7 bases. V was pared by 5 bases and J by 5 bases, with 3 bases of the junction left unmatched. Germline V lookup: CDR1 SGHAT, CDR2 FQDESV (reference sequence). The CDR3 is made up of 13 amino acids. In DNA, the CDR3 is TGTGCCAGCAGCACACAGGGGAACAATGAGCAGTTCTTC. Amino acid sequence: CASSTQGNNEQFF.

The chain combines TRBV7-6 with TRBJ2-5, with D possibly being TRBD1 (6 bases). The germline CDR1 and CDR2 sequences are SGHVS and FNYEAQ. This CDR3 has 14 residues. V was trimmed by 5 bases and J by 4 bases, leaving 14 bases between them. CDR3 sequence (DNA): TGTGCCAGCAGCATACAACAGGGCTCAGAGACCCAGTACTTC. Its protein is CASSIQQGSETQYF.

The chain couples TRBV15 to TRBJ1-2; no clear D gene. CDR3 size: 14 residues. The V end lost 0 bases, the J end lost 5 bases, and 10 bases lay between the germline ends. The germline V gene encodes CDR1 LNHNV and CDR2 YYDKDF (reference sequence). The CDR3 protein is CATSRDLSDYGYTF. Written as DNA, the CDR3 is TGTGCCACCAGCAGAGATCTCAGTGATTATGGCTACACCTTC.

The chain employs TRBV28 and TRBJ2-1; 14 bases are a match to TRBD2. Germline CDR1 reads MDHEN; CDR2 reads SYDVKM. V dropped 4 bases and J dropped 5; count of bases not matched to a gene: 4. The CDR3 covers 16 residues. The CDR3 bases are TGTGCCAGCAGTTCCTGGACTAGCGGGGGGAACAATGAGCAGTTCTTC. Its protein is CASSSWTSGGNNEQFF. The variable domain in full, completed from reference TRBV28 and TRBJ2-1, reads DVKVTQSSRYLVKRTGEKVFLECVQDMDHENMFWYRQDPGLGLRLIYFSYDVKMKEKGDIPEGYSVSREKKERFSLILESASTNQTSMYLCASSSWTSGGNNEQFFGPGTRLTVL.

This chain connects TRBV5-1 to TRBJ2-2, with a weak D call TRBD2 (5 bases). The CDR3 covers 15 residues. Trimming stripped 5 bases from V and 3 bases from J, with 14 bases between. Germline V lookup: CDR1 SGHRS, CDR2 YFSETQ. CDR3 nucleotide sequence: TGCGCCAGCAGTCCAAGGACTCCCTACACCGGGGAGCTGTTTTTT. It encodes CASSPRTPYTGELFF.

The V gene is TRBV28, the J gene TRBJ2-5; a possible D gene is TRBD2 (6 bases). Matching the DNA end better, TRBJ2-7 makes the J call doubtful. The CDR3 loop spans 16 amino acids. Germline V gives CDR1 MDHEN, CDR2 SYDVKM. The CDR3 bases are TGTGCCAGCAGTTCCCATGGGGAGGTTCGATCCTACGAGCAGTACTTC. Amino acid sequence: CASSSHGEVRSYEQYF.

CDR3 DNA: TGTGCCAGCAGTGTTGGGACAGATTCTGATGAGCAGTTCTTC. It specifies CASSVGTDSDEQFF. The chain employs TRBV6-4 and TRBJ2-1, with 7 bases lining up with TRBD1. In germline, CDR1 is MRHNA, CDR2 SNTAGT. V gave up 4 bases and J gave up 8 bases; unmatched junction bases: 8. The CDR3 covers 14 residues.

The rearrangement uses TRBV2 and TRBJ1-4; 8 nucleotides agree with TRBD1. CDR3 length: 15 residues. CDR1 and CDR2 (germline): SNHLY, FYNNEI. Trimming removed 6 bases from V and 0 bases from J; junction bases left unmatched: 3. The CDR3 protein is CASSDRGPTNEKLFF. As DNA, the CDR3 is TGTGCCAGCAGCGACAGGGGTCCAACTAATGAAAAACTGTTTTTT.

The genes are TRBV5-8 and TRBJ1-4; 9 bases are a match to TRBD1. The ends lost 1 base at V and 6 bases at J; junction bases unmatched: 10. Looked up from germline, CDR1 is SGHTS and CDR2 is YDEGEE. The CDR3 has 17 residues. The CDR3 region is CASSLLGHRGRHEKLFF. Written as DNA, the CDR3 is TGTGCCAGCAGCTTGTTAGGACACAGGGGGCGTCATGAAAAACTGTTTTTT.

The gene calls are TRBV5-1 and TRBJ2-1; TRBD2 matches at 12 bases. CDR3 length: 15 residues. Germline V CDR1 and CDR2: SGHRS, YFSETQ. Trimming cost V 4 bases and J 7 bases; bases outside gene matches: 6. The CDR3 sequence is CASSESSGRENEQFF. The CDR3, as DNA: TGCGCCAGCAGCGAGTCTAGCGGGAGGGAAAATGAGCAGTTCTTC. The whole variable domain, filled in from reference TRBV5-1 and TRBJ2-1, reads KAGVTQTPRYLIKTRGQQVTLSCSPISGHRSVSWYQQTPGQGLQFLFEYFSETQRNKGNFPGRFSGRQFSNSRSEMNVSTLELGDSALYLCASSESSGRENEQFFGPGTRLTVL.

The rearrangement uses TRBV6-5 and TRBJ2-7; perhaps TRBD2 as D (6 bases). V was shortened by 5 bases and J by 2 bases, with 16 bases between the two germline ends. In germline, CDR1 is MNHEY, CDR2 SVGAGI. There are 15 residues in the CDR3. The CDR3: CASSTTLGLTYEQYF. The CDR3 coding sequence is TGTGCCAGCAGTACTACCCTCGGACTAACCTACGAGCAGTACTTC.

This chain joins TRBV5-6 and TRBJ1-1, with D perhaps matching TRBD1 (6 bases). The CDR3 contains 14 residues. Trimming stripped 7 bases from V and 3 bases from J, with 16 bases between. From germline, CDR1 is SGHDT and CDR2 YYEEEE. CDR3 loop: CASSDRLGYTEAFF. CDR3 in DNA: TGTGCCAGCTCCGACAGGTTGGGGTACACTGAAGCTTTCTTT.

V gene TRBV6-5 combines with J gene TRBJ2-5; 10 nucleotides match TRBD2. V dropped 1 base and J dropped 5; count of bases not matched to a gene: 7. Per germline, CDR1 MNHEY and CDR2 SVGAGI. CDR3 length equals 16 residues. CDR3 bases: TGTGCCAGCAGTTACTTTGAGCGGGAGGGCCGGGAGACCCAGTACTTC. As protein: CASSYFEREGRETQYF.